The 16 T cell receptor beta chains reported below all come from one sample, sequenced in a study of OX40 agonist ivuxolimab in advanced cancers. Here immunoSEQ multiplex PCR was the method, and the copy in TCRdb shows in-frame clones only, minus some. The top ten clones hold more than 0.3% of a sample with roughly 80,000 clones, approximately 92% of them seen once. The sample was CD4+ or CD8+ T cells sorted from blood, taken in a trial of the OX40 agonist ivuxolimab. The receptor source for this set is an adult with an advanced solid tumor such as melanoma, head and neck, liver or kidney cancer.

The chain is built from TRBV5-1 and TRBJ2-1; 11 bases match TRBD2. The V and J ends lost 0 bases and 3 bases, in that order; junction bases with no gene match: 2. Germline lookup yields CDR1 SGHRS and CDR2 YFSETQ. CDR3 size: 16 residues. The CDR3 here is CASSLAGTSGYNEQFF. CDR3 sequence (DNA): TGCGCCAGCAGCTTGGCCGGGACTAGCGGCTACAATGAGCAGTTCTTC.

V and J are TRBV6-5 and TRBJ1-1; D gene unclear. This CDR3 is 15 amino acids long. Germline V gives CDR1 MNHEY, CDR2 SVGAGI. Trimming stripped 0 bases from V and 1 base from J, with 9 bases between. For the CDR3, the DNA is TGTGCCAGCAGTTACTCCAGCCCTCCGAACACTGAAGCTTTCTTT. Its protein product is CASSYSSPPNTEAFF.

This clone was observed a handful of times. The chain carries TRBV7-2 and TRBJ1-5, with D maybe TRBD1 (6 bases). Germline V gives CDR1 SGHTA, CDR2 FQGNSA. This CDR3 comprises 14 residues. The V end was cut by 3 bases, the J end by 4 bases, with 10 bases between. The CDR3 is CASSFARGNQPQHF. The CDR3 DNA reads TGTGCCAGCAGCTTTGCCAGGGGTAATCAGCCCCAGCATTTT.

This sequence joins TRBV7-9 and TRBJ2-1; the match to TRBD2 covers 9 bases. Germline-derived CDR1 and CDR2 are SEHNR and FQNEAQ (reference sequence). The CDR3 has 16 amino acids. Unmatched junction bases numbered 7, after V lost 3 bases and J lost 4 bases. The CDR3 protein is CASSFQGLAGYNEQFF. The CDR3 region has the DNA TGTGCCAGCAGCTTTCAGGGGCTAGCGGGGTACAATGAGCAGTTCTTC.

The rearrangement joins TRBV5-4 to TRBJ2-7; no reliable D call. This CDR3 has 11 residues. Germline CDR1 SGHNT, CDR2 YYREEE (reference sequence). V gave up 3 bases and J gave up 3 bases, with 4 bases separating them. The CDR3 DNA is TGTGCCAGCAGCTCGGGCTACGAGCAGTACTTC. Its protein product is CASSSGYEQYF.

The chain uses TRBV7-9 and TRBJ2-1, with unresolved D. Deletions cut 1 base from V and 9 bases from J, with 7 bases between. Germline values: CDR1 SEHNR, CDR2 FQNEAQ (reference sequence). The length of the CDR3 is 12 residues. The CDR3: CASSLVGGEQFF. The CDR3 region has the DNA TGTGCCAGCAGCTTAGTTGGCGGTGAGCAGTTCTTC.

V is TRBV30 and J is TRBJ2-7, with a tentative D call TRBD1 (6 bases). Looked up from germline, CDR1 is GTSNPN and CDR2 is SVGIG (reference sequence). This CDR3 is 13 amino acids long. V was cut by 5 bases and J by 5 bases, with 16 bases left in between. The CDR3 is CAWWVKGGHEQYF. Written as DNA, the CDR3 is TGTGCCTGGTGGGTGAAAGGGGGACACGAGCAGTACTTC.

The chain uses TRBV7-8 and TRBJ2-1; D is perhaps TRBD2 (6 bases). CDR1 and CDR2 (germline): SGHVS, FQNEAQ. This CDR3 has 17 residues. V was clipped by 0 bases and J by 0 bases, with 12 bases between them. The CDR3 DNA reads as TGTGCCAGCAGCTTAGCCAGGGAGGTTAGCTCCTACAATGAGCAGTTCTTC. Its protein product is CASSLAREVSSYNEQFF. The variable domain in full, with the rest retrieved from reference TRBV7-8 and TRBJ2-1, is GAGVSQSPRYKVAKRGQDVALRCDPISGHVSLFWYQQALGQGPEFLTYFQNEAQLDKSGLPSDRFFAERPEGSVSTLKIQRTQQEDSAVYLCASSLAREVSSYNEQFFGPGTRLTVL.

The V gene is TRBV6-5, the J gene TRBJ1-1; 7 bases agree with TRBD1. This CDR3 comprises 14 residues. J gave up 5 bases and V 6 bases, and 9 bases lay outside the gene matches. CDR1 is MNHEY, CDR2 SVGAGI, per germline. The CDR3 reads CASRRTGGRTEAFF. CDR3 sequence (DNA): TGTGCCAGCAGACGGACAGGTGGGCGTACTGAAGCTTTCTTT.

This chain links TRBV6-6 with TRBJ2-7; 9 bases line up with TRBD1. Losses at the gene ends were 5 bases for V and 7 bases for J; bases not matched to a gene: 9. This CDR3 comprises 14 residues. Per germline, CDR1 MNHNY and CDR2 SVGAGI (reference sequence). The CDR3: CASSKRTGDNEQYF. As DNA, the CDR3 is TGTGCCAGCAGTAAGAGGACAGGGGATAATGAGCAGTACTTC.

The chain is built from TRBV6-6 and TRBJ2-7; D is unclear. The CDR3 has 14 residues. V lost 6 bases, J lost 2 bases, and 14 bases lay in between. Per germline, CDR1 MNHNY and CDR2 SVGAGI (reference sequence). As DNA, the CDR3 is TGTGCCAGCAGCGAAGGAACCTCAACCTACGAGCAGTACTTC. Its protein is CASSEGTSTYEQYF.

This clone was counted a single time. This sequence joins TRBV5-1 and TRBJ2-1, with TRBD2 matching over 10 bases. Trimming cost V 3 bases and J 0 bases; bases outside gene matches: 9. Germline CDR1 is SGHRS and CDR2 is YFSETQ. The CDR3 has 18 residues. The CDR3 here is CASSSWSSGGRSYNEQFF. DNA of the CDR3: TGCGCCAGCAGCTCCTGGTCTAGCGGGGGCCGCTCCTACAATGAGCAGTTCTTC.

The CDR3 sequence is CASSLGVMNSPLHF. The CDR3 DNA sequence: TGTGCCAGCAGCTTAGGGGTAATGAACTCACCCCTCCACTTT. This chain joins TRBV7-2 and TRBJ1-6; D is uncertain. The germline CDR1 and CDR2 sequences are SGHTA and FQGNSA. The CDR3 spans 14 residues. The germline V and J ends were trimmed by 1 base and 10 bases, with 11 bases remaining between them.

The V gene is TRBV5-1, the J gene TRBJ1-2; TRBD1 agrees at 8 bases. V was clipped by 3 bases and J by 7 bases; unmatched bases: 8. Per germline, CDR1 SGHRS and CDR2 YFSETQ. The CDR3 is made up of 14 amino acids. Here the CDR3 reads CASSSDRASSGYTF. The CDR3 DNA is TGCGCCAGCAGCTCGGACAGGGCATCATCTGGCTACACCTTC. Combining the CDR3 with reference TRBV5-1 and TRBJ1-2 gives the whole variable domain KAGVTQTPRYLIKTRGQQVTLSCSPISGHRSVSWYQQTPGQGLQFLFEYFSETQRNKGNFPGRFSGRQFSNSRSEMNVSTLELGDSALYLCASSSDRASSGYTFGSGTRLTVV.

Only one count was recorded for this clone. The chain is built from TRBV6-5 and TRBJ2-3; 7 bases fit TRBD2. V lost 5 bases, J lost 0 bases, and 5 bases stayed unmatched. This CDR3 has 15 amino acids. Germline V gives CDR1 MNHEY, CDR2 SVGAGI. The CDR3: CASSVGGGSTDTQYF. The CDR3 nucleotides are TGTGCCAGCAGTGTGGGCGGGGGAAGCACAGATACGCAGTATTTT.

The chain combines TRBV7-3 with TRBJ1-1; D unresolved. Trimming shortened V by 2 bases and J by 2 bases, and 6 bases separated the two germline ends. Per germline, CDR1 SGHTA and CDR2 FQGTGA. The CDR3 spans 13 residues. The CDR3 protein is CASSLWGNTEAFF. Written as DNA, the CDR3 is TGTGCCAGCAGCTTATGGGGAAACACTGAAGCTTTCTTT.